These 12 T cell receptor beta chains share one sample of origin, sequenced in a study of beta chain features in type 1 diabetes. General study results and limits: In all four CD4+ subsets, TCRB CDR3 length was significantly, moderately reduced in type 1 diabetes.

No antigen has been identified for these receptors. Expressed TCRB transcripts were sequenced because the isolated RNA had all been reverse transcribed beforehand. Assay: immunoSEQ multiplex PCR; the TCRdb copy retains only in-frame clones and omits some. The repertoire holds 300,000 or so clones, with 7% to 10% as singletons. What was sequenced was central memory CD4+ T cells from blood. These receptors were taken from a man in his thirties or forties with type 1 diabetes.

This clone appeared a few times. The chain joins TRBV4-2 to TRBJ2-5, with 8 bases identical to TRBD2. The CDR3 consists of 16 residues. Germline trimming cut 0 bases from V and 0 bases from J; bases unmatched to any gene: 3. Germline V gene lookup returns CDR1 LGHNA and CDR2 YNFKEQ. DNA for the CDR3: TGTGCCAGCAGCCAAGAACTGGGACTAGACCAAGAGACCCAGTACTTC. Translating gives CASSQELGLDQETQYF.

The chain carries TRBV7-2 and TRBJ2-3, with 10 bases fitting TRBD2. The V gene's germline CDR1 is SGHTA and CDR2 FQGNSA. The trim removed 1 base at V and 4 bases at J, leaving 5 bases unmatched. There are 16 residues in the CDR3. In DNA form, the CDR3 reads TGTGCCAGCAGCTTAGTCTCAGCGGGGGGGCCAGATACGCAGTATTTT. It is translated as CASSLVSAGGPDTQYF.

The V and J genes are TRBV6-5 and TRBJ1-5, with 7 bases matching TRBD1. Germline lookup yields CDR1 MNHEY and CDR2 SVGAGI. The CDR3 is made up of 14 amino acids. V was pared by 7 bases and J by 6 bases, with 9 bases of the junction left unmatched. Written as DNA, the CDR3 is TGTGCCAGCAAAGGTAGCACAGGGGCTCAGCCCCAGCATTTT. The encoded protein is CASKGSTGAQPQHF.

This clone was recorded many times. J is TRBJ2-5 and V is TRBV20-1; D not certain. This CDR3 has 10 residues. Trimming took off 4 bases at V and 3 bases at J, with 3 bases between the two ends. The germline V gene encodes CDR1 DFQATT and CDR2 SNEGSKA (reference sequence). CDR3 nucleotide sequence: TGCAGTGCTATGAAAGAGACCCAGTACTTC. Translated: CSAMKETQYF.

The V gene is TRBV6-1, the J gene TRBJ1-2; D remains unclear. The CDR3 consists of 12 residues. The V end lost 2 bases, the J end lost 5 bases, and 6 bases lay between the germline ends. CDR1 MNHNS and CDR2 SASEGT come from the germline V gene. CDR3 DNA sequence: TGTGCCAGCAGTGAATCGGATTATGGCTACACCTTC. This sequence encodes CASSESDYGYTF.

A few counts support this clone. The gene calls are TRBV6-5 and TRBJ1-1, with D maybe TRBD1 (5 bases). Deletions cut 2 bases from V and 7 bases from J, with 8 bases between. The CDR3 length is 12 residues. Germline CDR1 and CDR2: MNHEY and SVGAGI. CDR3 residues: CASSYGTVEAFF. The CDR3, as DNA: TGTGCCAGCAGTTACGGGACGGTTGAAGCTTTCTTT.

This sequence joins TRBV4-1 and TRBJ2-5, with 11 positions matching TRBD2. The V and J ends lost 1 base and 2 bases, in that order; junction bases with no gene match: 6. Germline loops: CDR1 MGHRA, CDR2 YSYEKL. The CDR3 extends over 17 amino acids. The CDR3 DNA sequence: TGCGCCAGCAGCCAAGGGGGAACTAGCGGGGGACAAGAGACCCAGTACTTC. It yields the protein CASSQGGTSGGQETQYF.

This clone was observed a handful of times. The chain joins TRBV5-1 to TRBJ1-1, with D possibly matching TRBD1 (5 bases). Germline V gene data show CDR1 as SGHRS and CDR2 as YFSETQ. Trimming took off 4 bases at V and 8 bases at J, with 15 bases between the two ends. CDR3 length: 13 amino acids. CDR3 sequence: CASSLNGDSEAFF. The CDR3 DNA reads TGCGCCAGCAGCCTTAACGGAGACAGCGAAGCTTTCTTT.

V is TRBV10-3 and J is TRBJ1-2; D is ambiguous. This CDR3 has 11 residues. Per the germline V gene, CDR1 is ENHRY and CDR2 is SYGVKD. Trimming removed 6 bases at V and 7 bases at J, with 9 bases between. The CDR3 is CAISQDGGYTF. As DNA, the CDR3 is TGTGCCATCAGCCAGGATGGTGGCTACACCTTC.

The genes are TRBV30 and TRBJ2-6, with TRBD1 matching over 10 bases. V was pared by 7 bases and J by 0 bases, with 6 bases of the junction left unmatched. CDR1 GTSNPN and CDR2 SVGIG come from the germline V gene (reference sequence). The CDR3 loop spans 16 amino acids. The CDR3 DNA is TGTGCCTATCGACAGGGGGCCAGCTCTGGGGCCAACGTCCTGACTTTC. This translates into CAYRQGASSGANVLTF.

This clone turned up a few times. J is TRBJ2-3 and V is TRBV7-6, with 10 bases matching TRBD1. The germline V gene encodes CDR1 SGHVS and CDR2 FNYEAQ. The CDR3 contains 16 residues. J gave up 0 bases and V 5 bases, and 5 bases lay outside the gene matches. The CDR3 sequence: CASSPRTGGSTDTQYF. The CDR3 DNA follows: TGTGCCAGCAGCCCACGGACAGGGGGGAGCACAGATACGCAGTATTTT.

The chain is built from TRBV7-2 and TRBJ2-5; D is undetermined. CDR3 size: 14 residues. Germline CDR1 reads SGHTA; CDR2 reads FQGNSA. V was shortened by 0 bases and J by 1 base, with 6 bases between the two germline ends. Here the CDR3 DNA reads TGTGCCAGCAGCTTAGCAGCTTTCCAAGAGACCCAGTACTTC. Translation gives CASSLAAFQETQYF.